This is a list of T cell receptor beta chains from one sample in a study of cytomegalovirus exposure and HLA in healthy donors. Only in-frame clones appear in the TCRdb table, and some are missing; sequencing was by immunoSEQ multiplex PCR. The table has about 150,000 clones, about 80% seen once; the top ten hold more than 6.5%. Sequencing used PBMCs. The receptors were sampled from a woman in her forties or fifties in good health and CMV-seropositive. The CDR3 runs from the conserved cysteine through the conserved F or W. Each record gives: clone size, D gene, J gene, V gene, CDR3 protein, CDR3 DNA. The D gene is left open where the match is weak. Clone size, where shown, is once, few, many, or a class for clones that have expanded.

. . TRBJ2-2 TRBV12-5 CASGINGGPGELFF TGTGCTAGTGGTATAAACGGGGGACCCGGGGAGCTGTTTTTT
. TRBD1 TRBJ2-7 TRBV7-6 CASSSGARGQGGFEQYF TGTGCCAGCAGCTCCGGCGCGAGGGGACAGGGAGGGTTCGAGCAGTACTTC
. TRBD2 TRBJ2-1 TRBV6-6 CASSSRGTSGGNEQFF TGTGCCAGCAGTTCCCGCGGGACTAGCGGGGGAAATGAGCAGTTCTTC
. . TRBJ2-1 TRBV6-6 CASTDAGNHEQFF TGTGCCAGCACCGATGCGGGGAACCATGAGCAGTTCTTC
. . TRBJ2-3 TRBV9 CASSQRGGASTDTQYF TGTGCCAGCAGCCAGAGGGGGGGGGCAAGCACAGATACGCAGTATTTT
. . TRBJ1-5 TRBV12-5 CASGPDSPWPQHF TGTGCTAGTGGTCCCGACAGTCCTTGGCCCCAGCATTTT
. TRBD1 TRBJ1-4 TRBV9 CASSKQGANEKLFF TGTGCCAGCAGTAAACAGGGGGCTAATGAAAAACTGTTTTTT
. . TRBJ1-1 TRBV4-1 CASSQIGGYTEAFF TGCGCCAGCAGCCAGATAGGAGGTTACACTGAAGCTTTCTTT
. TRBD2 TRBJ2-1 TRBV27 CASSPRLAGADNEQFF TGTGCCAGCAGTCCAAGACTAGCGGGGGCCGACAATGAGCAGTTCTTC
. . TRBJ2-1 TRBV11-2 CASSPYAGYYNEQFF TGTGCCAGCAGCCCTTATGCAGGGTACTACAATGAGCAGTTCTTC
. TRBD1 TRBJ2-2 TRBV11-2 CASSPGTVNTGELFF TGTGCCAGCAGTCCCGGGACAGTGAACACCGGGGAGCTGTTTTTT
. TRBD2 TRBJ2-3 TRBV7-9 CASSISGVRTDTQYF TGTGCCAGCAGCATAAGCGGGGTCAGGACAGATACGCAGTATTTT
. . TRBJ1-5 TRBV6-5 CASSPAEANQPQHF TGTGCCAGCAGCCCTGCCGAGGCCAATCAGCCCCAGCATTTT
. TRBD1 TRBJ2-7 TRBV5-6 CASSFGQETYEQYF TGTGCCAGCAGCTTCGGACAGGAGACCTACGAGCAATACTTC
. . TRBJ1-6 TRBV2 CASSLTSPGYNSPLHF TGTGCCAGCAGCCTTACCTCTCCGGGCTATAATTCACCCCTCCACTTT
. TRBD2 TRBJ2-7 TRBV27 CASGKRGASYEQYF TGTGCCAGCGGAAAGCGGGGGGCCTCGTACGAGCAGTACTTC
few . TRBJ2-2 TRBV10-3 CAISESYRDGGELFF TGTGCCATCAGTGAGTCGTACAGGGACGGCGGGGAGCTGTTTTTT
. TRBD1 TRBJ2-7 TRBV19 CASSERRQGERHEQYF TGTGCCAGTAGCGAACGACGACAGGGGGAGAGGCACGAGCAGTACTTC
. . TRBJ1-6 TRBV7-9 CSSSPPSGPDSPLHF TGTTCCAGCAGCCCACCTAGCGGGCCAGATTCACCCCTCCACTTT
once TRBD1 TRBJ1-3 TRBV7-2 CASSPDRVGNTIYF TGTGCCAGCAGCCCGGACAGGGTTGGAAACACCATATATTTT
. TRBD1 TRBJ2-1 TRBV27 CASSMTGGNAYNEQFF TGTGCCAGCAGTATGACAGGGGGCAATGCCTACAATGAGCAGTTCTTC
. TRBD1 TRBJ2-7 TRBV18 CASSPGQGAYEQYF TGTGCCAGCTCACCGGGACAGGGGGCCTACGAGCAGTACTTC
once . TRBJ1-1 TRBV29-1 CSVEPRSGGTEAFF TGCAGCGTAGAGCCCCGGTCCGGGGGGACTGAAGCTTTCTTT
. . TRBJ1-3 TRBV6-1 CASEGDFEGNTIYF TGTGCCAGTGAGGGGGATTTTGAAGGAAACACCATATATTTT
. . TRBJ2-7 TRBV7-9 CASTWDMKDEQYF TGTGCCAGCACTTGGGACATGAAGGACGAGCAGTACTTC
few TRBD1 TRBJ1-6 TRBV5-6 CASSLPTGVGSPLHF TGTGCCAGCAGCTTACCGACAGGGGTAGGATCACCCCTCCACTTT
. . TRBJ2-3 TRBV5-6 CASSRSGVNTQYF TGTGCCAGCAGCCGCTCGGGGGTGAATACGCAGTATTTT
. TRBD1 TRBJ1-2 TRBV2 CASRDRGSHGYTF TGTGCCAGCAGGGACAGGGGGAGTCATGGCTACACCTTC
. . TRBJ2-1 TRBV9 CASSVVGDDEQFF TGTGCCAGCAGCGTAGTCGGGGATGATGAGCAGTTCTTC